This T cell receptor (beta chain) was captured by sequencing in a study of blood T cell repertoires in COVID-19. Study context: Material from acute and convalescent COVID-19 was sourced from the United States, Italy and Spain.

Participants came from under 30 US areas, aged about 18 to 95 years. In the original analysis: Cell counts per sample came from amplifying reference gene primers. Libraries were prepared by immunoSEQ multiplex PCR; TCRdb keeps only in-frame clonotypes and omits some of them. D and trimming come from the DNA, and the V and J calls and clone size come from that table. The sample includes about 310,000 clones, about 91% of them seen just once. This clonotype was obtained from a woman younger than 30 who had recovered from COVID-19. Sequenced input: PBMCs or T cells enriched from blood (not recorded which).

The CDR3 loop reads CASSPNPNSGRAIGETQYF. DNA of the CDR3: TGTGCCAGCAGCCCAAACCCAAATAGCGGGAGGGCCATAGGAGAGACCCAGTACTTC. The chain joins TRBV3-1 (or the pseudogene TRBV3-2) to TRBJ2-5, with 11 bases that match TRBD2. V shed 4 bases, J shed 4 bases, and the junction held 17 bases outside the gene matches. The CDR3 is 19 residues long. Looked up from germline, CDR1 is LGHDT and CDR2 is YNNKEL (reference sequence).